This TCR beta chain is drawn from a study of Tregs in tolerant kidney transplant recipients. Findings and caveats of the study: Biological reproducibility was not directly addressed in this study. The most relevant donor-specific Treg TCRbeta repertoire apparently came from expansion with activated donor B cells.

Unstimulated Tregs (CD4+CD25+CD127-) and CD4+CD25- non-Tregs were sorted from PBMCs. Trimming shortened V by 5 bases and J by 4 bases, and 17 bases separated the two germline ends. Looked up from germline, CDR1 is SQVTM and CDR2 is ANQGSEA. The CDR3 extends over 14 amino acids. On this clone: Its antigen is not known.

Produced via immunoSEQ multiplex PCR; TCRdb's table is partial and in-frame only. The sample includes tens of thousands of clones, around 84% of them seen just once. This receptor was identified in a human donor in good health. The sequenced sample was CD4+ T cells from blood. The gene calls are TRBV29-1 and TRBJ1-1, with TRBD1 as a possible D gene (5 bases). CDR3 in DNA: TGCAGCGTTCTGGGTCCAGGGCGAGGCACTGAAGCTTTCTTT. It yields the protein CSVLGPGRGTEAFF.